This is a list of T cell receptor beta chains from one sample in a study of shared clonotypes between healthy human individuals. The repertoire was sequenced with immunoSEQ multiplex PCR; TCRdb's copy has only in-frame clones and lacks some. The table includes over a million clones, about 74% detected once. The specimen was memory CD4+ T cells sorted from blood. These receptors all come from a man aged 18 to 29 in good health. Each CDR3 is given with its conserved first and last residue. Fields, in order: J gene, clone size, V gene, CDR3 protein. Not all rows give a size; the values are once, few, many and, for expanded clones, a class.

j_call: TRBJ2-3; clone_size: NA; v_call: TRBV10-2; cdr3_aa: CASRGDRIADTQYF
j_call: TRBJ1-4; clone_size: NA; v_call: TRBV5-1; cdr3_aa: CASSFTWTNEKLFF
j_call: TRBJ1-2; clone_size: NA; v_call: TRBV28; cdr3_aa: CASSGQDLLANYGYTF
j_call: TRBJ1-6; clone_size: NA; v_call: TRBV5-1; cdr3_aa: CASSLEGAGNSPLHF
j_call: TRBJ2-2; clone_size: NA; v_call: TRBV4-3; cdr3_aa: CASSQRHGQGYTGELFF
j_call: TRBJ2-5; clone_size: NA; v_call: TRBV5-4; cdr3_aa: CASSLGGRQETQYF
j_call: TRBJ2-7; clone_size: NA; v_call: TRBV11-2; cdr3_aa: CASSPQGGTYEQYF
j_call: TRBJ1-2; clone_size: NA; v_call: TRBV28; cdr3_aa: CASGYSYGYTF
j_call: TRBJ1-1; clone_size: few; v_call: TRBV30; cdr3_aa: CAWSRDTRNTEAFF
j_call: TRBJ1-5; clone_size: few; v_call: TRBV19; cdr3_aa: CASSISRTGSQPQHF
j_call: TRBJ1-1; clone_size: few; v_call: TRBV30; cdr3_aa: CAWTGSYTEAFF
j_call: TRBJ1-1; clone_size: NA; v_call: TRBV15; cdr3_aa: CATRTDEENTEAFF
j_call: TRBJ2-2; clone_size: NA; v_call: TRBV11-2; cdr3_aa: CASSLALSTSPGELFF
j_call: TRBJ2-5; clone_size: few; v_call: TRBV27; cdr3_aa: CASSRTPGETQYF
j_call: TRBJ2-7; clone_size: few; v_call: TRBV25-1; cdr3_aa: CASSSISGQYF
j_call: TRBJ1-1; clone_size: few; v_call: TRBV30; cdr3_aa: CAWSVRGRVLTNTEAFF
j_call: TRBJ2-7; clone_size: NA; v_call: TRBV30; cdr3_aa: CAWQPGGRSNEQYF
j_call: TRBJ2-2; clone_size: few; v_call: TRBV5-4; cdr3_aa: CASSLPGLPTGELFF
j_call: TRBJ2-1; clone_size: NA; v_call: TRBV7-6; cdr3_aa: CATTGTPYNEQFF
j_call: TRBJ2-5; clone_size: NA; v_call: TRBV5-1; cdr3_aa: CASSTRQGSETQYF
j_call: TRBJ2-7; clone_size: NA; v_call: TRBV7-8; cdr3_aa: CASSLERQMSYEQYF
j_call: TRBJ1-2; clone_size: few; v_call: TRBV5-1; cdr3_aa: CASSPSGGLYGYTF
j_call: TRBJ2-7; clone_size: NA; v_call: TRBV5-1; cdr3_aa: CASSLARLAVGYEQYF
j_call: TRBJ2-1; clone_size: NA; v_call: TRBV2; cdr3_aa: CASSGTSGGFNEQFF
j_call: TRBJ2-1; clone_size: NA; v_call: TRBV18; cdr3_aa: CASSPTRTSNNEQFF
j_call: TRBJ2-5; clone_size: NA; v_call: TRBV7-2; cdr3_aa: CASSPFGGSVETQYF
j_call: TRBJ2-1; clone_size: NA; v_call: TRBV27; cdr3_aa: CASSFTGTRPNEQFF
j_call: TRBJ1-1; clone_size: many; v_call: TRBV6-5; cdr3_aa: CASAPQGLNTEAFF
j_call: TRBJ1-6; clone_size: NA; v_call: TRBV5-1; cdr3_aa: CASSSAGTTDSPLHF